These 26 T cell receptor beta chains originate from one sample sequenced in a study of control samples from healthy donors and cancer patients. Profiling relied on immunoSEQ multiplex PCR, and the TCRdb table lists in-frame clones only, not all of them. The sample comprises 35,000 to 50,000 clones, 90% to 95% of which are singletons, and roughly 25% rests with the top ten. Sequencing input: blood. The receptors derive from a man aged 55 to 70 in good health.

The chain combines TRBV30 with TRBJ2-5; D tentatively fits TRBD1 or TRBD2 (6 bases each). With 3 bases removed from V and 4 bases from J, the gap between germline ends came to 18 bases. CDR3 length: 15 residues. Per germline, CDR1 GTSNPN and CDR2 SVGIG (reference sequence). The CDR3 here is CAWSGAGQGGETQYF. The CDR3 nucleotides are TGTGCCTGGAGCGGGGCGGGACAAGGAGGAGAGACCCAGTACTTC.

J is TRBJ2-1 and V is TRBV7-8; the match to TRBD2 covers 7 bases. The CDR3 is 15 residues long. Germline-derived CDR1 and CDR2 are SGHVS and FQNEAQ. V was pared by 2 bases and J by 2 bases, with 3 bases of the junction left unmatched. The CDR3 protein is CASSLLAVPYNEQFF. The CDR3 coding sequence is TGTGCCAGCAGCTTACTAGCGGTCCCCTACAATGAGCAGTTCTTC.

The rearrangement joins TRBV7-8 to TRBJ1-1; D is ambiguous. Trimming removed 8 bases at V and 8 bases at J, with 24 bases between. The CDR3 is 15 amino acids. Germline V gene sequence: CDR1 SGHVS, CDR2 FQNEAQ. This CDR3 is CASGTGAGPGREAFF. The CDR3 DNA sequence: TGTGCCAGCGGCACGGGAGCCGGGCCGGGTAGGGAAGCTTTCTTT.

The rearrangement links TRBV5-6 to TRBJ2-7; possibly TRBD2 for D (6 bases). The V gene's germline CDR1 is SGHDT and CDR2 YYEEEE. V lost 2 bases and J 1 base, leaving 22 bases between the germline ends. This CDR3 is 18 amino acids long. The CDR3 here is CASSFRVSGEQISYEQYF. The CDR3 bases are TGTGCCAGCAGCTTTAGGGTTAGCGGTGAACAAATTTCCTACGAGCAGTACTTC.

V usage is TRBV6-2 or TRBV6-3 and J usage is TRBJ2-1; the match to TRBD2 covers 7 bases. The CDR3 contains 14 residues. V trimming: 4 bases; J trimming: 7 bases; junction bases outside the gene matches: 7. The germline CDR1 and CDR2 sequences are MNHEY and SVGEGT. CDR3 coding DNA: TGTGCCAGCAGTTTCCGGGAGGCTGGTAATGAGCAGTTCTTC. Translated: CASSFREAGNEQFF.

This chain joins TRBV2 and TRBJ1-4; D remains unclear. The germline CDR1 and CDR2 sequences are SNHLY and FYNNEI. Trimming shortened V by 8 bases and J by 0 bases, and 4 bases separated the two germline ends. This CDR3 is built from 12 residues. CDR3 sequence (DNA): TGTGCCAGCCAGGCAACTAATGAAAAACTGTTTTTT. Protein: CASQATNEKLFF.

The chain joins TRBV18 to TRBJ1-6; D gene unclear. The CDR3 totals 14 residues. CDR1 and CDR2 from the germline V gene are KGHSH and LQKENI. Between the trimmed V and J ends, which lost 2 bases and 6 bases, there was a span of 8 bases. CDR3 DNA: TGTGCCAGCTCACCAAGGTCGGGTAATTCACCCCTCCACTTT. Protein sequence: CASSPRSGNSPLHF.

J is TRBJ2-1 and V is TRBV10-1; 9 positions agree with TRBD1. Losses at the gene ends were 5 bases for V and 8 bases for J; bases not matched to a gene: 10. The CDR3 totals 15 residues. The germline V gene encodes CDR1 WNHNN and CDR2 SYGVQD (reference sequence). The CDR3 is CASSPDRDRAHEQFF. CDR3 coding DNA: TGCGCCAGCAGTCCCGACCGGGACAGGGCTCATGAGCAGTTCTTC.

V usage is TRBV7-3 and J usage is TRBJ1-6, with D possibly being TRBD1 (5 bases). Between the trimmed V and J ends, which lost 3 bases and 7 bases, there was a span of 10 bases. Germline assignment: CDR1 SGHTA and CDR2 FQGTGA. This CDR3 has 14 amino acids. Here the CDR3 DNA reads TGTGCCAGCAGCTTCGGTCAGGGCAATTCACCCCTCCACTTT. Its translation is CASSFGQGNSPLHF. Based on the CDR3 plus reference TRBV7-3 and TRBJ1-6, the full variable domain is GAGVSQTPSNKVTEKGKYVELRCDPISGHTALYWYRQSLGQGPEFLIYFQGTGAADDSGLPNDRFFAVRPEGSVSTLKIQRTERGDSAVYLCASSFGQGNSPLHFGNGTRLTVT.

This clone was counted only a few times. V usage is TRBV24-1 and J usage is TRBJ1-3; no definite D call. This CDR3 contains 12 residues. The germline V gene has CDR1 KGHDR and CDR2 SFDVKD. Trimming cost V 1 base and J 3 bases, with 0 bases left between them. CDR3 region: CATSDFGNTIYF. The CDR3 DNA follows: TGTGCCACCAGTGATTTTGGAAACACCATATATTTT.

The rearrangement joins TRBV7-2 to TRBJ2-3; weak D call: TRBD2 (5 bases). Germline assignment: CDR1 SGHTA and CDR2 FQGNSA. This CDR3 has 15 amino acids. Trimming pared 1 base from V and 8 bases from J, leaving 16 bases between. The DNA for the CDR3 is TGTGCCAGCAGCTTAGGACCGGGGTTGAGCGTTACGCAGTATTTT. As protein: CASSLGPGLSVTQYF. The variable domain in full, with the rest retrieved from reference TRBV7-2 and TRBJ2-3, is GAGVSQSPSNKVTEKGKDVELRCDPISGHTALYWYRQSLGQGLEFLIYFQGNSAPDKSGLPSDRFSAERTGGSVSTLTIQRTQQEDSAVYLCASSLGPGLSVTQYFGPGTRLTVL.

There are a few counts of this clone. The gene calls are TRBV19 and TRBJ1-5; the match to TRBD1 covers 7 bases. The junction had 5 bases not matched to a gene; V was cut back by 3 bases and J by 3 bases. The germline V gene has CDR1 LNHDA and CDR2 SQIVND (reference sequence). This CDR3 contains 15 residues. CDR3 DNA: TGTGCCAGTAGTATTTCACAGGGGTTCAATCAGCCCCAGCATTTT. Translating it yields CASSISQGFNQPQHF.

V gene TRBV4-2 combines with J gene TRBJ2-2, with TRBD2 matching over 8 bases. Losses at the gene ends were 0 bases for V and 1 base for J; bases not matched to a gene: 7. The CDR3 is 18 residues long. The germline V gene has CDR1 LGHNA and CDR2 YNFKEQ. In DNA, the CDR3 is TGTGCCAGCAGCCAAGATCCGGGAGGGCCTATGAACACCGGGGAGCTGTTTTTT. This sequence encodes CASSQDPGGPMNTGELFF.

This chain connects TRBV24-1 to TRBJ2-1; maybe TRBD1 (6 bases). V gave up 1 base and J gave up 8 bases, with 14 bases separating them. The CDR3 has 15 residues. CDR1 is KGHDR and CDR2 is SFDVKD in the germline V gene. The CDR3 region is CATSDLRGSGYEQFF. The CDR3 DNA reads as TGTGCCACCAGTGATTTAAGGGGGAGCGGATATGAGCAGTTCTTC.

CDR3 sequence reads: CASRRTIQIGDEQFF. The CDR3, as DNA: TGTGCCAGCAGACGGACTATCCAGATTGGCGATGAGCAGTTCTTC. The V and J genes are TRBV6-4 and TRBJ2-1, with TRBD2 as a possible D gene (6 bases). Germline loops: CDR1 MRHNA, CDR2 SNTAGT. The CDR3 is made up of 15 amino acids. V was clipped by 6 bases and J by 8 bases, with 20 bases between them.

The chain employs TRBV7-9 and TRBJ2-1, with 8 bases that match TRBD1. Germline loops: CDR1 SEHNR, CDR2 FQNEAQ (reference sequence). CDR3 size: 14 residues. V lost 7 bases to trimming and J lost 3 bases; unmatched junction nucleotides: 5. CDR3 sequence (DNA): TGTGCCAGCACCCCTGGACAGGGCTACAATGAGCAGTTCTTC. Its protein product is CASTPGQGYNEQFF.

V usage is TRBV28 and J usage is TRBJ2-7, with 8 bases lining up with TRBD2. The CDR3 length is 14 residues. Germline V gives CDR1 MDHEN, CDR2 SYDVKM. Germline trimming cut 3 bases from V and 3 bases from J; bases unmatched to any gene: 4. The CDR3 is CASSFGRVFYEQYF. CDR3 bases: TGTGCCAGCAGTTTCGGGAGGGTCTTCTACGAGCAGTACTTC.

The chain has TRBV7-9 and TRBJ2-7; 11 nucleotides agree with TRBD2. Germline V gene sequence: CDR1 SEHNR, CDR2 FQNEAQ (reference sequence). V was pared by 6 bases and J by 3 bases, with 1 base of the junction left unmatched. The CDR3 is made up of 13 amino acids. The CDR3: CASRGLADYEQYF. The CDR3 DNA reads TGTGCCAGCAGGGGACTAGCGGACTACGAGCAGTACTTC.

The chain is built from TRBV6-5 and TRBJ1-5, with D perhaps matching TRBD1 (5 bases). Trimming cost V 5 bases and J 3 bases, with 11 bases left between them. The CDR3 length is 14 residues. The V gene's germline CDR1 is MNHEY and CDR2 SVGAGI. The CDR3 loop is CASSMGLPNQPQHF. The DNA for the CDR3 is TGTGCCAGCAGTATGGGGCTTCCCAATCAGCCCCAGCATTTT.

This clone occurred a few times. The chain employs TRBV7-9 and TRBJ2-5; a weak D match, TRBD1 (5 bases). Germline values: CDR1 SEHNR, CDR2 FQNEAQ (reference sequence). The CDR3 is made up of 14 amino acids. With 1 base removed from V and 7 bases from J, the gap between germline ends came to 13 bases. CDR3 region: CASSLGTPSWTQYF. The CDR3 DNA is TGTGCCAGCAGCTTAGGGACACCATCTTGGACCCAGTACTTC.

The V call is TRBV6-5, the J call TRBJ2-7, with 10 bases identical to TRBD1. This CDR3 has 14 amino acids. Germline CDR1 MNHEY, CDR2 SVGAGI. Trimming at V came to 7 bases and at J to 4 bases, leaving 7 bases not matched to a gene. CDR3 nucleotide sequence: TGTGCCAGCACCCTCGGGACAGGGGAGTACGAGCAGTACTTC. Translating it yields CASTLGTGEYEQYF.

The rearrangement uses TRBV6-5 and TRBJ1-5, with a tentative D call TRBD1 (5 bases). The CDR3 runs to 13 residues. V was cut by 5 bases and J by 11 bases, with 16 bases left in between. Germline V CDR1 and CDR2: MNHEY, SVGAGI. The CDR3 sequence: CASSRDARGTQHF. CDR3 nucleotide sequence: TGTGCCAGCAGTAGGGACGCCCGTGGGACCCAGCATTTT.

The chain links TRBV18 to TRBJ1-1; maybe TRBD1 (6 bases). The CDR3 contains 16 residues. The germline V gene has CDR1 KGHSH and CDR2 LQKENI. V was clipped by 4 bases and J by 4 bases, with 19 bases between them. The CDR3, as DNA: TGTGCCAGCTCACACACACCTGGACAGTTTCCCACTGAAGCTTTCTTT. Protein product: CASSHTPGQFPTEAFF.

V usage is TRBV24-1 and J usage is TRBJ1-2, with D perhaps matching TRBD1 (6 bases). Germline-derived CDR1 and CDR2 are KGHDR and SFDVKD. Trimming removed 4 bases from V and 5 bases from J, with 19 bases in between. The CDR3 loop spans 16 amino acids. CDR3 DNA sequence: TGTGCCACCAGTGACCGCCTCGGTCCGGGGGCGTATGGCTACACCTTC. Amino acid sequence: CATSDRLGPGAYGYTF.

V is TRBV27 and J is TRBJ2-2; D is possibly TRBD2 (6 bases). CDR3 length equals 15 residues. The V gene's germline CDR1 is MNHEY and CDR2 SMNVEV (reference sequence). The V and J ends lost 5 bases and 6 bases respectively, with 16 bases between them. The CDR3 region has the DNA TGTGCCAGCAGTCCCAACCCGTGGGGGGCCGGGGAGCTGTTTTTT. Translated, it gives CASSPNPWGAGELFF.

The chain has TRBV24-1 and TRBJ2-5; D uncertain. The V end was cut by 7 bases, the J end by 2 bases, with 10 bases between. The germline gives CDR1 KGHDR, CDR2 SFDVKD. This CDR3 contains 13 residues. CDR3 loop: CATSSSVQETQYF. The CDR3 DNA is TGTGCCACCAGCAGCTCAGTGCAAGAGACCCAGTACTTC.